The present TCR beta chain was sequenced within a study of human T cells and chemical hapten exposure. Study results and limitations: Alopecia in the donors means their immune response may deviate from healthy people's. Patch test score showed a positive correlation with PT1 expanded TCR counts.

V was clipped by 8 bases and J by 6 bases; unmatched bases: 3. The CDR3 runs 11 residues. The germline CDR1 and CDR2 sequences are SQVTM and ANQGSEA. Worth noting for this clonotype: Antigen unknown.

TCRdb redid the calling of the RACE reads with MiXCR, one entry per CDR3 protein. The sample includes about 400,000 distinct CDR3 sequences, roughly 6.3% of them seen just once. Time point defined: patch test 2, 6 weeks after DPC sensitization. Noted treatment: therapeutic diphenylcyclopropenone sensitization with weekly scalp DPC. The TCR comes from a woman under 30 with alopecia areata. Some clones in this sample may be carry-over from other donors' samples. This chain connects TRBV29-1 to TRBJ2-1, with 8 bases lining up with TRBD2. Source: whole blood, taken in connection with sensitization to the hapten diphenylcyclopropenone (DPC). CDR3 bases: TGCAGCCCCCGGGAGGGCAATGAGCAGTTCTTC. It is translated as CSPREGNEQFF.